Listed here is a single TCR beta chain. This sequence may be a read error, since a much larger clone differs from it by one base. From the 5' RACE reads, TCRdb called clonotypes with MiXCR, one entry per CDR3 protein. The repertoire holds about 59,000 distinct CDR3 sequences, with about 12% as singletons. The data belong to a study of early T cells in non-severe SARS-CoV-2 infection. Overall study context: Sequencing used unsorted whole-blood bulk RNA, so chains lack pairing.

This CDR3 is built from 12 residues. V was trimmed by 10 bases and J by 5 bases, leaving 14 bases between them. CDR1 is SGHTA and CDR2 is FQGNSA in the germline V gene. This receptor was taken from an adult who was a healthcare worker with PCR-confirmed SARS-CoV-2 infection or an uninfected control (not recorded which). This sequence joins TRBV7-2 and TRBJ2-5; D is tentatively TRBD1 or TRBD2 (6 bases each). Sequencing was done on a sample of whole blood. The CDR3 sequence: CANSGGGETQYF. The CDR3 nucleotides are TGTGCCAACAGTGGAGGGGGGGAGACCCAGTACTTC.